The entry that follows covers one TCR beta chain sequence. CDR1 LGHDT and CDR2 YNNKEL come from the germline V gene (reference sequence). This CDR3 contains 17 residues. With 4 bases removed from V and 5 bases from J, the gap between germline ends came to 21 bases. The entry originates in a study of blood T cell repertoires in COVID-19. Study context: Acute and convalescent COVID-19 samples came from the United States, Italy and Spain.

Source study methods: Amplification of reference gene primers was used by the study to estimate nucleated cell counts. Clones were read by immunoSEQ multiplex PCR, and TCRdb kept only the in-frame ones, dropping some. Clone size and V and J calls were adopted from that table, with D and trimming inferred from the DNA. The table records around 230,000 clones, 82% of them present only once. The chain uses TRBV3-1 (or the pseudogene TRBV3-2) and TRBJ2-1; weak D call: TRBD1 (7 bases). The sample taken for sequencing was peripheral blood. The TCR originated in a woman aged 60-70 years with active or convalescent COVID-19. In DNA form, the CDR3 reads TGTGCCAGCAGCCTCCCAGGGGGGCGGGGAATAAACAATGAGCAGTTCTTC. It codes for CASSLPGGRGINNEQFF.